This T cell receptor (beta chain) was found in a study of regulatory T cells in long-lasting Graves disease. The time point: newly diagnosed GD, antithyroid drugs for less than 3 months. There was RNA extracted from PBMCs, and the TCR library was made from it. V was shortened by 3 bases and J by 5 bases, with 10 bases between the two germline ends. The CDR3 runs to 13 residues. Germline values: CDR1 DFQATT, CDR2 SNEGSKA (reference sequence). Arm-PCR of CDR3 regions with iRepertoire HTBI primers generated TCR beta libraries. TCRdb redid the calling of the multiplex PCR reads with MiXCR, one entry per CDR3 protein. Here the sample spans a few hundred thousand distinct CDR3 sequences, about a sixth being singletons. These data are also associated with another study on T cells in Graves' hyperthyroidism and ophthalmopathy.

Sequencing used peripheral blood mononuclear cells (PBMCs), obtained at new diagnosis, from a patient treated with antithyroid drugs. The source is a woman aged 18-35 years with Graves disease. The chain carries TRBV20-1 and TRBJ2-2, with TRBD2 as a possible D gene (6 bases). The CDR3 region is CSARGRGTGELFF. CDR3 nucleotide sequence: TGCAGTGCTAGGGGACGGGGGACCGGGGAGCTGTTTTTT.